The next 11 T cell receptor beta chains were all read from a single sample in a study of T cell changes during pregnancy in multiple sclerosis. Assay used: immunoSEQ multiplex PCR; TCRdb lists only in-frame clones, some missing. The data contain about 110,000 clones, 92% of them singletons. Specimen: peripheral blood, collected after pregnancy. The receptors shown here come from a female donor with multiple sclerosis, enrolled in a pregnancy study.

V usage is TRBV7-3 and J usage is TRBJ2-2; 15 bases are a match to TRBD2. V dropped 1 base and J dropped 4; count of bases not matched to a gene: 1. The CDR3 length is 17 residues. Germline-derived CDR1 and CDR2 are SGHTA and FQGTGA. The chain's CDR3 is CASSLRGLAGGTGELFF. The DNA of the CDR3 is TGTGCCAGCAGCTTAAGGGGACTAGCGGGAGGCACCGGGGAGCTGTTTTTT.

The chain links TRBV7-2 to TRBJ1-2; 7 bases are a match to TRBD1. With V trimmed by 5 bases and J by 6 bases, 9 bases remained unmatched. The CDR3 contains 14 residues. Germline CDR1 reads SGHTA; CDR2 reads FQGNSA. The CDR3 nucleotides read TGTGCCAGCAGCCCCCCGACAGGGAGGAATGGCTACACCTTC. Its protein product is CASSPPTGRNGYTF.

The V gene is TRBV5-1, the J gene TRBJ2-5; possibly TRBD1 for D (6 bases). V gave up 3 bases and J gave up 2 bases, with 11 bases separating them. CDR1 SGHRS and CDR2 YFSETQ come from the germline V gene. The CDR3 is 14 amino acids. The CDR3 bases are TGCGCCAGCAGCTCTGGACAGCCACAAGAGACCCAGTACTTC. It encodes CASSSGQPQETQYF.

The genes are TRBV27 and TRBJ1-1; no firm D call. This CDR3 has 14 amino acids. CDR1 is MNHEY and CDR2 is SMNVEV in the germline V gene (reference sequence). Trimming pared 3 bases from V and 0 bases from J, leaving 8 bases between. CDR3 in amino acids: CASSFNSLNTEAFF. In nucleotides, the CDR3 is TGTGCCAGCAGTTTCAACAGCTTGAACACTGAAGCTTTCTTT.

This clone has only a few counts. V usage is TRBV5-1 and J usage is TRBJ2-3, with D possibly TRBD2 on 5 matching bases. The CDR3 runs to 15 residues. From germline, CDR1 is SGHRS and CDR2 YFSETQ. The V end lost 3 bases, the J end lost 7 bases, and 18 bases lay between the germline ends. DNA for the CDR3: TGCGCCAGCAGCTCCTTAGGTAGCGAAGGAAATACGCAGTATTTT. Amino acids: CASSSLGSEGNTQYF.

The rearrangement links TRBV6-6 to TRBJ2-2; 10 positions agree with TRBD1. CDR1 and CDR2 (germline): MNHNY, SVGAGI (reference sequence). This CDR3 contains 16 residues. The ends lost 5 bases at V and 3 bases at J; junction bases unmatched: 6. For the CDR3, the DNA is TGTGCCAGCAGTACCGGACAGGGGGTGGACACCGGGGAGCTGTTTTTT. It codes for CASSTGQGVDTGELFF.

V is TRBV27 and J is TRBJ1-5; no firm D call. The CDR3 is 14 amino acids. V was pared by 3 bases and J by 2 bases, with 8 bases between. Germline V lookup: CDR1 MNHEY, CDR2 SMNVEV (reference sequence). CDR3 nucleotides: TGTGCCAGCAGTTTTAAGGGAGGCAATCAGCCCCAGCATTTT. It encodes CASSFKGGNQPQHF.

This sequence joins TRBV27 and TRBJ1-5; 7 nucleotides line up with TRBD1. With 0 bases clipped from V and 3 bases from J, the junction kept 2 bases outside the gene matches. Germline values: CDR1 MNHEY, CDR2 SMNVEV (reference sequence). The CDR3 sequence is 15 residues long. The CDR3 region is CASSLSGQANQPQHF. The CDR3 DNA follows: TGTGCCAGCAGTTTATCAGGACAGGCCAATCAGCCCCAGCATTTT.

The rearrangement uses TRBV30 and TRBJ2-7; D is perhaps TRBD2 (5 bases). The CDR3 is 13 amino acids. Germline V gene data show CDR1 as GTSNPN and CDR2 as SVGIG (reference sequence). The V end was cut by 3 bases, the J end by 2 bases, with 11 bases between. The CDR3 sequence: CAWRTELAYEQYF. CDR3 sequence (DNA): TGTGCCTGGAGAACAGAACTAGCCTACGAGCAGTACTTC.

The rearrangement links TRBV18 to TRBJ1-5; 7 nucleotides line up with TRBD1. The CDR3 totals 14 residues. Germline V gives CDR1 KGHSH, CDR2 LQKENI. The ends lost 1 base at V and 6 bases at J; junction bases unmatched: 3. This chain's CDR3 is CASSPQTGIQPQHF. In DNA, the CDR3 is TGTGCCAGCTCACCACAGACAGGGATTCAGCCCCAGCATTTT.

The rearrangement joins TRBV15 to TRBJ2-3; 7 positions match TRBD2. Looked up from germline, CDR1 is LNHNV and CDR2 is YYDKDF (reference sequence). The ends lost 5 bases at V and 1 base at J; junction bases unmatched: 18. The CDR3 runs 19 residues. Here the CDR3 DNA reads TGTGCCACCAGCGGACTTAAGGGAGGGGTTCCTGGGGGCACAGATACGCAGTATTTT. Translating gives CATSGLKGGVPGGTDTQYF.